The 12 T cell receptor beta chains below come from one sample, sequenced in a study of tumor and adjacent non-tumor tissue in lung cancer. The template was RNA from unsorted bulk tissue. Three rounds of nested PCR, following a modified ARM-PCR protocol, produced the TCRbeta library. Each CDR3 protein gets one entry after TCRdb re-called the multiplex PCR reads with MiXCR. The sample records fewer than 85,000 distinct CDR3 sequences, 77% being singletons. Sequenced: lung tumor tissue. These receptors all come from a woman aged 45-60 years with non-small cell lung cancer.

Note on this clonotype: As the CDR3 is not closed by the conserved phenylalanine or tryptophan, this likely results from a read error. This rearrangement joins TRBV29-1 to TRBJ1-5; D possibly corresponds to TRBD1 (5 bases). Germline V lookup: CDR1 SQVTM, CDR2 ANQGSEA. With 4 bases removed from V and 9 bases from J, the gap between germline ends came to 19 bases. The CDR3 covers 14 residues. Written as DNA, the CDR3 is TGCAGCGTTGTTCCAGGGAACGCGGGACGGCCCCAGCATTTA. It codes for CSVVPGNAGRPQHL.

With regard to this clonotype: Just one base apart from a much larger clone, this may be a read error. The gene calls are TRBV5-1 and TRBJ2-7, with TRBD2 identical over 7 bases. From germline, CDR1 is SGHRS and CDR2 YFSETQ. This CDR3 comprises 15 residues. The ends lost 0 bases at V and 3 bases at J; junction bases unmatched: 6. The CDR3 coding sequence is TGCGCCAGCAGCTTGGCGGGAGGTGTCTACTACGAGCAGTACTTC. It yields the protein CASSLAGGVYYEQYF.

With regard to this clonotype: One end of the junction fails to match germline, which may point to a read error. The chain combines TRBV6-2 or TRBV6-3 with TRBJ2-2; D might be TRBD1 or TRBD2, each matching 5 bases. CDR3 size: 16 residues. Germline CDR1 reads MNHEY; CDR2 reads SVGEGT. The CDR3 loop reads CTSNRLGHRLTGELFF. CDR3 DNA: TGTACCAGCAATCGCCTTGGACACAGGCTAACCGGGGAGTTGTTTTTT.

For this clonotype: A read error may be the cause here, since a much bigger clone is one base away. This chain links TRBV24-1 with TRBJ2-5, with D possibly matching TRBD1 (6 bases). The CDR3 has 12 residues. V lost 9 bases and J lost 1, with 8 bases in between. CDR1 KGHDR and CDR2 SFDVKD come from the germline V gene. DNA of the CDR3: TGTGCCACCGGACAGTTCCAAGAGACCCAGTACTTC. Translated: CATGQFQETQYF.

This clonotype was counted only a few times. One end of the junction varies from germline; a read error may be responsible. The rearrangement uses TRBV6-1 and TRBJ2-6; tentatively, D is TRBD1 (5 bases). The CDR3 loop spans 14 amino acids. Germline V gene lookup returns CDR1 MNHNS and CDR2 SASEGT. The CDR3 nucleotides are TGTGTCAGCCGACTGCTCTCTGGGGCCAACGCCCTGACTTTC. Translated, it gives CVSRLLSGANALTF.

A word on this clonotype: A much larger clone lies a single base off, so this may be a read error. This chain uses TRBV20-1 with TRBJ2-1, with a tentative D call TRBD2 (6 bases). Germline loops: CDR1 DFQATT, CDR2 SNEGSKA (reference sequence). The CDR3 runs to 15 residues. CDR3 protein: CSASPPGLSYIEQFF. CDR3 in DNA: TGCAGTGCTAGCCCCCCGGGACTCAGCTACATTGAGCAGTTCTTC.

This clonotype has just a few counts. The rearrangement uses TRBV2 and TRBJ1-1; no reliable D call. Trimming shortened V by 4 bases and J by 1 base, and 7 bases separated the two germline ends. Germline V gene sequence: CDR1 SNHLY, CDR2 FYNNEI. This CDR3 region has 13 residues. CDR3 in amino acids: CASSVDGNTEAFF. CDR3 DNA sequence: TGTGCCAGCAGTGTGGACGGGAACACTGAAGCTTTCTTT. The entire variable domain, with the rest obtained from reference TRBV2 and TRBJ1-1, is as follows: EPEVTQTPSHQVTQMGQEVILRCVPISNHLYFYWYRQILGQKVEFLVSFYNNEISEKSEIFDDQFSVERPDGSNFTLKIRSTKLEDSAMYFCASSVDGNTEAFFGQGTRLTVV.

Of note for this clonotype: Compared with germline, one end of the junction differs, possibly owing to a read error. The chain employs TRBV12-3 or TRBV12-4 and TRBJ2-7; 9 bases agree with TRBD1. The CDR3 runs 12 residues. The chain's CDR3 is CVSNTGGSEQYF. The CDR3 region has the DNA TGTGTCAGCAACACAGGGGGCAGCGAGCAGTACTTC.

This rearrangement joins TRBV10-2 to TRBJ2-1; possibly TRBD2 for D (5 bases). The V gene's germline CDR1 is WSHSY and CDR2 SAAADI. V was trimmed by 6 bases and J by 4 bases, leaving 16 bases between them. This CDR3 contains 15 residues. CDR3 sequence (DNA): TGCGCCAGCAGGGACCTACTAGAGTTGTACAATGAGCAGTTCTTC. Its protein is CASRDLLELYNEQFF.

Of note for this clonotype: Here the CDR3 omits its conserved ending phenylalanine or tryptophan, so a read error is the likely source. The genes are TRBV24-1 and TRBJ2-7, with 8 bases fitting TRBD2. The V and J ends lost 3 bases and 8 bases, in that order; junction bases with no gene match: 11. The germline gives CDR1 KGHDR, CDR2 SFDVKD. The CDR3 has 15 amino acids. In nucleotides, the CDR3 is TGTGCCACCAGTGATAAGGAGCGGGAGATTGGCAAGCAGTACTCC. Its protein product is CATSDKEREIGKQYS.

The chain links TRBV11-2 to TRBJ1-1; 8 bases line up with TRBD1. Germline CDR1 SGHAT, CDR2 FQNNGV. The V gene end was trimmed by 1 base and the J gene end by 11 bases; junction bases not matched to a gene: 12. The CDR3 consists of 15 residues. The CDR3 nucleotides are TGTGCCAGCAGCTTAGTCTGTCAGGGGGCGATTACGGCTTTCTTT. Protein product: CASSLVCQGAITAFF.

For this clonotype: The junction departs from the called germline gene at one end, perhaps through a read error. The rearrangement uses TRBV6-5 and TRBJ2-1; perhaps TRBD2 as D (5 bases). Germline V gene lookup returns CDR1 MNHEY and CDR2 SVGAGI. This CDR3 region has 15 residues. In nucleotides, the CDR3 is TGTGCCAGCATCATTACTAGTGGGAGTACCAGTGAGCGGTTCTTC. Encoded protein: CASIITSGSTSERFF.